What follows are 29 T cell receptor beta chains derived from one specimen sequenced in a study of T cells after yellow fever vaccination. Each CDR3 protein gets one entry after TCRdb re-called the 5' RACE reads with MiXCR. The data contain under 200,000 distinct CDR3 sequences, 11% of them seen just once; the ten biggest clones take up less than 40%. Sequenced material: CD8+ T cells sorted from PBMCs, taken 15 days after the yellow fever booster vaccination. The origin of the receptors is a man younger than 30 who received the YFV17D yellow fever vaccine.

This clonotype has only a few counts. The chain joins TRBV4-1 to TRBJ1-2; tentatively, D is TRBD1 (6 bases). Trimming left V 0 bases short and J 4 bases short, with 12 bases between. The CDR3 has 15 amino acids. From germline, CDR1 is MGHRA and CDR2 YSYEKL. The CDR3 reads CASSQESGHGYGYTF. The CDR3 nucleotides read TGCGCCAGCAGCCAAGAATCGGGACACGGCTATGGCTACACCTTC.

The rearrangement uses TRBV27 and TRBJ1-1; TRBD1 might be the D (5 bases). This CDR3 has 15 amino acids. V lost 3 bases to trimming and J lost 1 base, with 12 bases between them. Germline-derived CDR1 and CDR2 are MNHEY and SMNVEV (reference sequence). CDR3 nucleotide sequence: TGTGCCAGCAGTTTCACCGGGGGTGGGAACACTGAAGCTTTCTTT. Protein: CASSFTGGGNTEAFF.

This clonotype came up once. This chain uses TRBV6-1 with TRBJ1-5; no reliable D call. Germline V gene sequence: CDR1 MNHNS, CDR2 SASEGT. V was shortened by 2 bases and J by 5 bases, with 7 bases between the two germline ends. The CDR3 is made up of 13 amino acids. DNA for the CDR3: TGTGCCAGCAGTGAATGGTGGGATCAGCCCCAGCATTTT. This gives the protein CASSEWWDQPQHF.

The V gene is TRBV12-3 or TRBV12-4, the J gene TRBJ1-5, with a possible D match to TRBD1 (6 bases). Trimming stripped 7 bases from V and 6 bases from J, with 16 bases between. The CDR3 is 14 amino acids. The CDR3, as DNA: TGTGCCAGCACCCTGGGGGGCGTCGGTCAGCCCCAGCATTTT. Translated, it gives CASTLGGVGQPQHF.

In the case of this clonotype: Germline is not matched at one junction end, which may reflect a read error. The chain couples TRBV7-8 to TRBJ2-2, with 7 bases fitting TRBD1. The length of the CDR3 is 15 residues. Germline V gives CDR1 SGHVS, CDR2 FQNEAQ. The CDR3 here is CARSPMTGLTGELFF. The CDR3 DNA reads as TGTGCCCGCAGCCCCATGACAGGGCTCACCGGGGAGCTGTTTTTT. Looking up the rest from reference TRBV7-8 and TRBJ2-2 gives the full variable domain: GAGVSQSPRYKVAKRGQDVALRCDPISGHVSLFWYQQALGQGPEFLTYFQNEAQLDKSGLPSDRFFAERPEGSVSTLKIQRTQQEDSAVYLCARSPMTGLTGELFFGEGSRLTVL.

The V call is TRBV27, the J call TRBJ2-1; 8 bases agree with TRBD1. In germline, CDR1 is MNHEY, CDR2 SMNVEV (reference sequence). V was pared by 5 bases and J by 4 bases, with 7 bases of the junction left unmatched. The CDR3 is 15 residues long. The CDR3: CASSPTGVEYNEQFF. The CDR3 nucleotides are TGTGCCAGCAGTCCGACAGGGGTAGAATACAATGAGCAGTTCTTC.

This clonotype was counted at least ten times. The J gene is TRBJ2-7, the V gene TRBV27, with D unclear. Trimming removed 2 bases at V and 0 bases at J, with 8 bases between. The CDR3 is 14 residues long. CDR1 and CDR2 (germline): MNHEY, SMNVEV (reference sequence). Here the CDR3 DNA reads TGTGCCAGCAGTTTAAAAGGTTACTCCTACGAGCAGTACTTC. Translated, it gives CASSLKGYSYEQYF.

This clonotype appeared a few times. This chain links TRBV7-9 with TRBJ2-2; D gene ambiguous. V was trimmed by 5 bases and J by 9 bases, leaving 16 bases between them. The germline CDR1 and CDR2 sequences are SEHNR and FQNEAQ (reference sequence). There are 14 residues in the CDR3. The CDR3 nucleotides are TGTGCCAGCAGCCCCCCCCACCAGGCCTGGGAGCTGTTTTTT. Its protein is CASSPPHQAWELFF.

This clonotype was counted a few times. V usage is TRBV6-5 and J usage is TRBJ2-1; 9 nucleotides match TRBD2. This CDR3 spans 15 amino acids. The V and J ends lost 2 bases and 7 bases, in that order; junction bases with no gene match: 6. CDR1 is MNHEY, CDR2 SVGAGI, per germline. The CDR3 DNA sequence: TGTGCCAGCAGTTACAGGCGGGGGGGCGGGAATGAGCAGTTCTTC. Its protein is CASSYRRGGGNEQFF.

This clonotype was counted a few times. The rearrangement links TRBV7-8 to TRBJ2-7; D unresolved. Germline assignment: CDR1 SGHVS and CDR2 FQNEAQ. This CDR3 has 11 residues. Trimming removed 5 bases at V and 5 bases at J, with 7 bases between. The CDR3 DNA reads TGTGCCAGCAGCACCGGCGACGAGCAGTACGTC. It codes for CASSTGDEQYV.

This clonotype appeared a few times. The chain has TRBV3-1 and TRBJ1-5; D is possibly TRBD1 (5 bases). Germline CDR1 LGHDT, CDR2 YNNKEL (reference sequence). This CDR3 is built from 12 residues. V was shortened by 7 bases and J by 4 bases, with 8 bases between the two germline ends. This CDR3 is CASNKGNQPQHF. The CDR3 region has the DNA TGTGCCAGCAACAAGGGGAATCAGCCCCAGCATTTT.

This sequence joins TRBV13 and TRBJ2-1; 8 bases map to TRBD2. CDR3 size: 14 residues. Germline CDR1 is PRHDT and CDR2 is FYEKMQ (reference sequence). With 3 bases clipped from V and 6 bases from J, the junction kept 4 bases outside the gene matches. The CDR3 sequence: CASSFLLAGNEQFF. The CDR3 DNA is TGTGCCAGCAGCTTTCTTCTAGCGGGCAATGAGCAGTTCTTC. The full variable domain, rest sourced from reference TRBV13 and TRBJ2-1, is AAGVIQSPRHLIKEKRETATLKCYPIPRHDTVYWYQQGPGQDPQFLISFYEKMQSDKGSIPDRFSAQQFSDYHSELNMSSLELGDSALYFCASSFLLAGNEQFFGPGTRLTVL.

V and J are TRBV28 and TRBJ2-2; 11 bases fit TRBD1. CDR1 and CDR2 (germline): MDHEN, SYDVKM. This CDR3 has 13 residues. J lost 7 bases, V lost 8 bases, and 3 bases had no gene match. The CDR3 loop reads CASGTGGGGELFF. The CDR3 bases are TGTGCCAGCGGGACAGGGGGTGGCGGGGAGCTGTTTTTT.

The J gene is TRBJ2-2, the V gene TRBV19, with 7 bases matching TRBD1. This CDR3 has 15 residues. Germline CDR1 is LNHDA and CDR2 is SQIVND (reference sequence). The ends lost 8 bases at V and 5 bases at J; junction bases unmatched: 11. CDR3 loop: CASSEGASGTGELFF. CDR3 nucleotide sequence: TGTGCCAGTTCAGAGGGGGCGTCGGGGACCGGGGAGCTGTTTTTT.

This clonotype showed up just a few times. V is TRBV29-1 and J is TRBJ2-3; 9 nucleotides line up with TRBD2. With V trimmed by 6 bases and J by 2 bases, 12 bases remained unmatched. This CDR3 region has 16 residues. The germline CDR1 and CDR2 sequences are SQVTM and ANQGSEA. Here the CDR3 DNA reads TGCAGCGTCCAAGGGTTGCTAGCGGGGTCCACAGATACGCAGTATTTT. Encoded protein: CSVQGLLAGSTDTQYF.

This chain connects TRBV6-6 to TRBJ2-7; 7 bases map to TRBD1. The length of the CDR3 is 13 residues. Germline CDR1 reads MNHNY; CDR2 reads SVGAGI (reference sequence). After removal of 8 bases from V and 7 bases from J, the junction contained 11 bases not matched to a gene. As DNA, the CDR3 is TGTGCCAGCCGGGATAAACAGGGGATTGAGCAGTACGTC. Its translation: CASRDKQGIEQYV.

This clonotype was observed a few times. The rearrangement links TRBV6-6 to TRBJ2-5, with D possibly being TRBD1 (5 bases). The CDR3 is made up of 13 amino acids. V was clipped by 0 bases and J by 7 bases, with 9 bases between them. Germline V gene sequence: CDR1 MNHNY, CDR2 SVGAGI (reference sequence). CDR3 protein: CASSYSRVRTQYF. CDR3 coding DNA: TGTGCCAGCAGTTACTCCAGGGTGAGGACCCAGTACTTC.

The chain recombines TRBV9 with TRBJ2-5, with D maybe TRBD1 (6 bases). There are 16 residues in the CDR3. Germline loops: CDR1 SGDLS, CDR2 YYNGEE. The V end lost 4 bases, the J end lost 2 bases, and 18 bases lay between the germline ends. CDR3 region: CASSLTGHPCQETQYF. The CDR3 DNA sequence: TGTGCCAGCAGCCTAACGGGACACCCGTGTCAAGAGACCCAGTACTTC.

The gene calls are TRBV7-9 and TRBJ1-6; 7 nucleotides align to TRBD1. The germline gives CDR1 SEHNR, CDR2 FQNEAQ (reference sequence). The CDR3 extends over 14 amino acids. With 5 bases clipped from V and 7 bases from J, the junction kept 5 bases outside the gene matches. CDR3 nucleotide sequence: TGTGCCAGCAGCCCCCGGGACAGAAATTCACCCCTCCACTTT. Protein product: CASSPRDRNSPLHF.

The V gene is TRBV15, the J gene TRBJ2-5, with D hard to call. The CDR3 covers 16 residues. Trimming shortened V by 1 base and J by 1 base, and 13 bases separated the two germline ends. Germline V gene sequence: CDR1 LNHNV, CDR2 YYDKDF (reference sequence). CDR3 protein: CATSRAFTETQETQYF. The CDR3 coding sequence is TGTGCCACCAGCAGAGCTTTCACAGAGACCCAAGAGACCCAGTACTTC.

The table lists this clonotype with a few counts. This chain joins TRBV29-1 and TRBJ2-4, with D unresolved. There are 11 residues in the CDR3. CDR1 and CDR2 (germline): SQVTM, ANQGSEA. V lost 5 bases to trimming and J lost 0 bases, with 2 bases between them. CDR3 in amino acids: CSVRAKNIQYF. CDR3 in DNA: TGCAGCGTTAGAGCCAAAAACATTCAGTACTTC.

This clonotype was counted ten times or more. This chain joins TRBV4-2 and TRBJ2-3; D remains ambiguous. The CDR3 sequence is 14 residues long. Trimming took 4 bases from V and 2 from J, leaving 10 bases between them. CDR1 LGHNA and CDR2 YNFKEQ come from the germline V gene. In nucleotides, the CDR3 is TGTGCCAGCAGCCCTGACGGCCTCACAGATACGCAGTATTTT. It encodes CASSPDGLTDTQYF.

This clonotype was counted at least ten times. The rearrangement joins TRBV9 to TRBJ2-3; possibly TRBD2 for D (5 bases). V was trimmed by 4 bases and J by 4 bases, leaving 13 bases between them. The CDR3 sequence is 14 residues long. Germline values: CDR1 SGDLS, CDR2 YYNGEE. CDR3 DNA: TGTGCCAGCAGCCCACCCCCGGGGTCAGATACGCAGTATTTT. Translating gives CASSPPPGSDTQYF.

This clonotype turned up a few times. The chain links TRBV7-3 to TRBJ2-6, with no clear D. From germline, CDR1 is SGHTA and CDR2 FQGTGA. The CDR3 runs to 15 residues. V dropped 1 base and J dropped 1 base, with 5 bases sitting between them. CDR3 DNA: TGTGCCAGCAGCTTAATAGGGTCTGGGGCCAACGTCCTGACTTTC. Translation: CASSLIGSGANVLTF.

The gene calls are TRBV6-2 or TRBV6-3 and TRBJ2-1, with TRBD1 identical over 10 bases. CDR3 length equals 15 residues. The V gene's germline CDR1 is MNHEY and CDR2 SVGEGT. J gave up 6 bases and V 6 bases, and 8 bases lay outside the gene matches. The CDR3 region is CASRRPGQGPNEQFF. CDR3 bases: TGTGCCAGCAGGCGTCCGGGACAGGGGCCCAATGAGCAGTTCTTC.

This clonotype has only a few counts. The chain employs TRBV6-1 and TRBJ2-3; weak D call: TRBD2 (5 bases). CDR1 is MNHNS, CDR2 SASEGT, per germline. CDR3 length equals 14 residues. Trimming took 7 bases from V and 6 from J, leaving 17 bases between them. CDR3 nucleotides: TGTGCCAGCACGATCTGGAGTGGGGAGGATACGCAGTATTTT. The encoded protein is CASTIWSGEDTQYF.

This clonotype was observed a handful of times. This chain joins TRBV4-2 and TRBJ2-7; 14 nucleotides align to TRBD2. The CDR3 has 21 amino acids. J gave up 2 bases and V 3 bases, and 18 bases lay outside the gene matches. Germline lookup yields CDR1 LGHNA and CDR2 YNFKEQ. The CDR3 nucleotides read TGTGCCAGCAGCCATACCTATGGTGACGGACTAGCGGGGGGCCTTGCCTACGAGCAGTACTTC. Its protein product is CASSHTYGDGLAGGLAYEQYF.

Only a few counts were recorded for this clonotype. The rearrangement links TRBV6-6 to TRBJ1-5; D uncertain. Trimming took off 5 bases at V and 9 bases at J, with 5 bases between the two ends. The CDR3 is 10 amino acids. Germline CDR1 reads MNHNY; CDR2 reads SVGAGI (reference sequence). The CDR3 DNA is TGTGCCAGCAGTCGCGGGCCCCAGCATTTT. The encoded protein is CASSRGPQHF.

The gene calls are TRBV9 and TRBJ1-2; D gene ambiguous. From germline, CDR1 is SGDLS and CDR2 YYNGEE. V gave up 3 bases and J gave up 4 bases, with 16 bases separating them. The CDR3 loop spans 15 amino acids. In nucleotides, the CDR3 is TGTGCCAGCAGCGCCTACCGTCATGAGAGCTATGGCTACACCTTC. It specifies CASSAYRHESYGYTF. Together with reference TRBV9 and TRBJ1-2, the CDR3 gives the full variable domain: DSGVTQTPKHLITATGQRVTLRCSPRSGDLSVYWYQQSLDQGLQFLIQYYNGEERAKGNILERFSAQQFPDLHSELNLSSLELGDSALYFCASSAYRHESYGYTFGSGTRLTVV.